This is a list of T cell receptor beta chains from one sample in a study of regulatory T cells in long-lasting Graves disease. TCRdb re-analysed the multiplex PCR reads in MiXCR, keeping a single row per CDR3 protein. The table lists some 500,000 distinct CDR3 sequences, roughly 13% of them singletons. Separately, the same data were catalogued under a study of T cells in Graves' hyperthyroidism and ophthalmopathy.

The starting material was peripheral blood mononuclear cells (PBMCs), obtained at new diagnosis, from a patient treated with antithyroid drugs. The receptor source for this set is a man aged 25-45 years with Graves disease. Each CDR3 is given with its conserved first and last residue. Fields, in order: clone size, D gene, V gene, J gene, CDR3 protein, CDR3 DNA. D genes are given only for firm matches. Clone size is given for some rows only: seen once, a few or many times, or a class if the clone is expanded.

abundance: many; d_gene: TRBD2; v_gene: TRBV12-3/TRBV12-4; j_gene: TRBJ2-7; CDR3aa: CASTRAGVGYEQYF; CDR3nt: TGTGCCAGCACTCGAGCGGGAGTAGGGTACGAGCAGTACTTC
abundance: -; d_gene: TRBD2; v_gene: TRBV7-8; j_gene: TRBJ2-1; CDR3aa: CASSPLAGANNEQFF; CDR3nt: TGTGCCAGCAGCCCACTAGCGGGAGCTAACAATGAGCAGTTCTTC
abundance: many; d_gene: TRBD1; v_gene: TRBV11-2; j_gene: TRBJ1-2; CDR3aa: CASGRTGGYGYTF; CDR3nt: TGTGCCAGCGGAAGAACAGGGGGGTATGGCTACACCTTC
abundance: few; d_gene: TRBD2; v_gene: TRBV28; j_gene: TRBJ2-5; CDR3aa: CASSSGLAGGKETQYF; CDR3nt: TGTGCCAGCAGTTCAGGACTAGCGGGCGGGAAAGAGACCCAGTACTTC
abundance: -; d_gene: TRBD2; v_gene: TRBV27; j_gene: TRBJ2-3; CDR3aa: CASSFGTSGSRGYTDTQYF; CDR3nt: TGTGCCAGCAGTTTCGGGACTAGCGGGAGTAGGGGTTACACAGATACGCAGTATTTT
abundance: many; d_gene: -; v_gene: TRBV10-3; j_gene: TRBJ2-5; CDR3aa: CAISESTASPQQETQYF; CDR3nt: TGTGCCATCAGTGAGTCGACGGCTAGCCCACAACAAGAGACCCAGTACTTC
abundance: few; d_gene: TRBD1; v_gene: TRBV5-4; j_gene: TRBJ1-6; CDR3aa: CASSPGGWSYNSPLHF; CDR3nt: TGTGCCAGCAGCCCAGGGGGATGGTCCTATAATTCACCCCTCCACTTT
abundance: -; d_gene: TRBD1; v_gene: TRBV4-2; j_gene: TRBJ2-7; CDR3aa: CASSQDRAGGSYEQYF; CDR3nt: TGTGCCAGCAGCCAAGATCGGGCAGGGGGATCCTACGAGCAGTACTTC
abundance: few; d_gene: -; v_gene: TRBV20-1; j_gene: TRBJ2-7; CDR3aa: CSASEVTGGYEQYF; CDR3nt: TGCAGTGCTAGTGAGGTAACAGGTGGCTACGAGCAGTACTTC
abundance: few; d_gene: TRBD2; v_gene: TRBV18; j_gene: TRBJ2-1; CDR3aa: CASSGGLAGDLYEQFF; CDR3nt: TGTGCCAGCTCAGGAGGACTAGCGGGAGACTTATATGAGCAGTTCTTC
abundance: many; d_gene: TRBD1; v_gene: TRBV5-5; j_gene: TRBJ2-6; CDR3aa: CASSSGQGRSGANVLTF; CDR3nt: TGTGCCAGCAGCAGTGGACAGGGCCGCTCTGGGGCCAACGTCCTGACTTTC
abundance: -; d_gene: TRBD2; v_gene: TRBV7-2; j_gene: TRBJ2-5; CDR3aa: CASSLGVGTSGRETQYF; CDR3nt: TGTGCCAGCAGCCTAGGGGTCGGGACTAGCGGGAGAGAGACCCAGTACTTC
abundance: many; d_gene: -; v_gene: TRBV29-1; j_gene: TRBJ1-2; CDR3aa: CSVEAGYPPYGYTF; CDR3nt: TGCAGCGTTGAGGCAGGGTATCCACCCTATGGCTACACCTTC
abundance: many; d_gene: -; v_gene: TRBV28; j_gene: TRBJ1-1; CDR3aa: CASSFTGPTEAFF; CDR3nt: TGTGCCAGCAGTTTTACAGGCCCCACTGAAGCTTTCTTT
abundance: many; d_gene: -; v_gene: TRBV5-1; j_gene: TRBJ2-7; CDR3aa: CASSLGQIGEQYF; CDR3nt: TGCGCCAGCAGCTTGGGACAGATCGGGGAGCAGTACTTC
abundance: many; d_gene: -; v_gene: TRBV18; j_gene: TRBJ2-7; CDR3aa: CASSPETGSYEQYF; CDR3nt: TGTGCCAGCTCACCAGAGACGGGTTCCTACGAGCAGTACTTC
abundance: many; d_gene: -; v_gene: TRBV28; j_gene: TRBJ2-5; CDR3aa: CASSLPRIQETQYF; CDR3nt: TGTGCCAGCAGTTTGCCACGGATCCAAGAGACCCAGTACTTC
abundance: many; d_gene: TRBD1; v_gene: TRBV6-1; j_gene: TRBJ1-2; CDR3aa: CASSPGTVAYGYTF; CDR3nt: TGTGCCAGCAGTCCCGGGACAGTGGCCTATGGCTACACCTTC
abundance: many; d_gene: -; v_gene: TRBV5-1; j_gene: TRBJ1-4; CDR3aa: CASSFEQEGEKLFF; CDR3nt: TGCGCCAGCAGCTTTGAACAGGAGGGTGAAAAACTGTTTTTT